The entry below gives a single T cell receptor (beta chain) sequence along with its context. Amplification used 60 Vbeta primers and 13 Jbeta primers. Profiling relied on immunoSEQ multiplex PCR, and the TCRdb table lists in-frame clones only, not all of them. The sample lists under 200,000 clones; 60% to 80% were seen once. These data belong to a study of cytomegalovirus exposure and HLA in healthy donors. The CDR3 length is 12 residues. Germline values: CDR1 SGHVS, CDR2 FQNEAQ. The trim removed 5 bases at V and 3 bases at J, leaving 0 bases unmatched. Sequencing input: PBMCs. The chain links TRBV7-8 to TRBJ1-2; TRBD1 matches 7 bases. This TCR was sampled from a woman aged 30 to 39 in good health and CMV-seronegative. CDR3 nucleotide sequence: TGTGCCAGCAGCGACAGGGACTATGGCTACACCTTC. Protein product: CASSDRDYGYTF.